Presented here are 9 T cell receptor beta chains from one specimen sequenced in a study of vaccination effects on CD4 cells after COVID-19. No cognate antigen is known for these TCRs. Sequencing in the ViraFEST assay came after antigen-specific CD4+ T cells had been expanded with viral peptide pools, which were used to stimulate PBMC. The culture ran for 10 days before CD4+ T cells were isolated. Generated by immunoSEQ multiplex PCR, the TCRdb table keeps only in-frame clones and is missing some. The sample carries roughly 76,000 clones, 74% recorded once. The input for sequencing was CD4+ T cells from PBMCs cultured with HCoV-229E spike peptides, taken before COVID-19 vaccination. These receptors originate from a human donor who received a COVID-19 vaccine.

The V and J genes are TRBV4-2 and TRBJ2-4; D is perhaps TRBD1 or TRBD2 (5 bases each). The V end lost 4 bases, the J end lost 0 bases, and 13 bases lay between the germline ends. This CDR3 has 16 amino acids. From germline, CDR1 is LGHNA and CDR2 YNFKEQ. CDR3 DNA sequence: TGTGCCAGCAGCCCGATCGGGACGCTAGCCAAAAACATTCAGTACTTC. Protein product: CASSPIGTLAKNIQYF.

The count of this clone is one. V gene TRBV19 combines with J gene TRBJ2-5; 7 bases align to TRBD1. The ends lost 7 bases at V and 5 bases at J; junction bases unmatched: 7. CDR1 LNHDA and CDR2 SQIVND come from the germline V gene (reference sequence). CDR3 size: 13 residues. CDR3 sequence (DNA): TGTGCCAGTAACCCTACAGGGGAGGAGACCCAGTACTTC. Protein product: CASNPTGEETQYF.

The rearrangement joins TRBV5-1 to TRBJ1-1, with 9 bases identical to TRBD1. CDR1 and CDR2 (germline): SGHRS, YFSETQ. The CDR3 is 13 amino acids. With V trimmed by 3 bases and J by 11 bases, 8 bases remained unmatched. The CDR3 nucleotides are TGCGCCAGCAGCTCACAGGGGGCGGAGGGGGCTTTCTTT. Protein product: CASSSQGAEGAFF.

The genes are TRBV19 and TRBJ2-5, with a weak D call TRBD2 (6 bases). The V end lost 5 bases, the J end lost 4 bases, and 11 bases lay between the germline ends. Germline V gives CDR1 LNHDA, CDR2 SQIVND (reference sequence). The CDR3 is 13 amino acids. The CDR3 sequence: CASSRPGLETQYF. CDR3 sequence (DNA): TGTGCCAGTAGTCGACCGGGACTAGAGACCCAGTACTTC.

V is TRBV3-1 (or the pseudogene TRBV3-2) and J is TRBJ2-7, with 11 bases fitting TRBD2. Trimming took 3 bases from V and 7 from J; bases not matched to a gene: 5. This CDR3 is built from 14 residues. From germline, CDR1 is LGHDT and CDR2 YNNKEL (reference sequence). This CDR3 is CASSQTSGDMEQYV. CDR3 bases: TGTGCCAGCAGCCAGACTAGCGGGGACATGGAGCAGTACGTC.

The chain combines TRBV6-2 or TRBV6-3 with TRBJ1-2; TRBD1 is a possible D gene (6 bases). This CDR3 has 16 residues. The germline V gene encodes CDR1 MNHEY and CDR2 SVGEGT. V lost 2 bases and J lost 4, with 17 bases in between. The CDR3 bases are TGTGCCAGCAGTTACCCTCTAACAGGGAGGTCCTATGGCTACACCTTC. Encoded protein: CASSYPLTGRSYGYTF.

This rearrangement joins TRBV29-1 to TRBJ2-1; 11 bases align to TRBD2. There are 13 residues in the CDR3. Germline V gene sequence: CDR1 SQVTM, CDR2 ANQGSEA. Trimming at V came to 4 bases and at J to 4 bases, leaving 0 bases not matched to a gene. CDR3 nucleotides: TGCAGCGTTGGACTAGCGGGATACAATGAGCAGTTCTTC. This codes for CSVGLAGYNEQFF.

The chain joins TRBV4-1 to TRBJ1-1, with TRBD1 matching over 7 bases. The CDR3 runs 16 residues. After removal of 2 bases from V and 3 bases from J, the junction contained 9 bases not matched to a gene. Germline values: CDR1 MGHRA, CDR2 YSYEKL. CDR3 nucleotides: TGCGCCAGCAGCCAACTTAGAGGGGGCCAGGACACTGAAGCTTTCTTT. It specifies CASSQLRGGQDTEAFF.

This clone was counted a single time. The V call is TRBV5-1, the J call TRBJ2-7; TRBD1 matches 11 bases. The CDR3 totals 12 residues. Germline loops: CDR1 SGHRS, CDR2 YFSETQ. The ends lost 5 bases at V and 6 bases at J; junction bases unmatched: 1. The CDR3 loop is CASRGTGGEQYV. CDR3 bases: TGCGCCAGCAGGGGGACAGGGGGCGAGCAGTACGTC.